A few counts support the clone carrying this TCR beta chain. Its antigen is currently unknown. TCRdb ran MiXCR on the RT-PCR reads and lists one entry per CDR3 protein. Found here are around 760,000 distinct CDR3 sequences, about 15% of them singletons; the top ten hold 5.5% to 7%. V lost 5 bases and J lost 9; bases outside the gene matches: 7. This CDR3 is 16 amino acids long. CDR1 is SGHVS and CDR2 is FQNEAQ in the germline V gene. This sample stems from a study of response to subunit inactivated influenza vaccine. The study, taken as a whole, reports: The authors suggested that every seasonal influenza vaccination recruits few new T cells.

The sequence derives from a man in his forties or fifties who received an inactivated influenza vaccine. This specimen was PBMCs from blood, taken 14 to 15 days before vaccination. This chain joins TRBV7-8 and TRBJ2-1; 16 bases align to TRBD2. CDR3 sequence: CASSPGLAGGPAEQFF. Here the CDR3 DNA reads TGTGCCAGCAGCCCGGGACTAGCGGGAGGGCCGGCTGAGCAGTTCTTC.